The next 18 T cell receptor beta chains were all read from a single sample in a study of blood T cell repertoires in COVID-19 (dated by TCRdb to 2018 to 2021). Library creation used the immunoSEQ multiplex PCR assay. Held by TCRdb, this immuneACCESS table contains in-frame sequences only and omits some clones. Under half of the omission traces to an unresolved V gene where checked; the cause of the rest is unknown. Recorded for this sample are around 99,000 clones; approximately 87% of them occurred a single time. The leading ten clones occupy 18% of the sample. The specimen was peripheral blood. The receptors were gathered from a woman aged 55 to 70 with acute or convalescent COVID-19.

This clone occurred a few times. The chain combines TRBV2 with TRBJ2-3; D might be TRBD2 (6 bases). CDR3 size: 14 residues. Trimming left V 4 bases short and J 8 bases short, with 16 bases between. Germline-derived CDR1 and CDR2 are SNHLY and FYNNEI. The CDR3, as DNA: TGTGCCAGCAGTGTAGGGACCCCCGGGAGTACGCAGTATTTT. Translated, it gives CASSVGTPGSTQYF.

This clone was counted between two and nine times. V gene TRBV2 combines with J gene TRBJ1-5, with D possibly being TRBD1 (5 bases). Trimming left V 3 bases short and J 5 bases short, with 8 bases between. Germline V lookup: CDR1 SNHLY, CDR2 FYNNEI. The length of the CDR3 is 13 residues. The CDR3 DNA is TGTGCCAGCAGTGAGACCAGGGATCAGCCCCAGCATTTT. Encoded protein: CASSETRDQPQHF. Combining the CDR3 with reference TRBV2 and TRBJ1-5 gives the whole variable domain EPEVTQTPSHQVTQMGQEVILRCVPISNHLYFYWYRQILGQKVEFLVSFYNNEISEKSEIFDDQFSVERPDGSNFTLKIRSTKLEDSAMYFCASSETRDQPQHFGDGTRLSIL.

The genes are TRBV27 and TRBJ2-1; TRBD2 might be the D (5 bases). Trimming took off 3 bases at V and 13 bases at J, with 13 bases between the two ends. There are 12 residues in the CDR3. The germline CDR1 and CDR2 sequences are MNHEY and SMNVEV (reference sequence). CDR3 amino acids: CASSFSRRPQFF. The CDR3, as DNA: TGTGCCAGCAGTTTCAGCAGGAGGCCCCAGTTCTTC.

The chain joins TRBV12-1 to TRBJ2-1; the table assigns TRBD2, which was not confirmed against the DNA. TRBV12-1 is recorded as a pseudogene. CDR3 length: 12 residues. CDR3 protein: CASSFSDWEQFF. The CDR3 DNA follows: TGTGCCAGCAGCTTTTCCGACTGGGAGCAGTTCTTC.

J is TRBJ2-5 and V is TRBV7-6; 7 bases agree with TRBD2. Germline V gene data show CDR1 as SGHVS and CDR2 as FNYEAQ. The J segment lost 2 bases and the V segment lost 5 bases, leaving 11 bases of the junction unmatched. CDR3 length: 16 residues. The CDR3 nucleotides read TGTGCCAGCAGCCCTTTCTGGTCTAGCGGACAAGAGACCCAGTACTTC. Residues: CASSPFWSSGQETQYF.

The rearrangement joins TRBV19 to TRBJ1-5; unclear D gene. V gave up 1 base and J gave up 1 base, with 2 bases separating them. CDR1 and CDR2 from the germline V gene are LNHDA and SQIVND (reference sequence). This CDR3 is 13 amino acids long. The CDR3 bases are TGTGCCAGTAGTATAGCGAGCAATCAGCCCCAGCATTTT. Translating gives CASSIASNQPQHF.

The chain uses TRBV9 and TRBJ2-5; D gene uncertain. CDR1 is SGDLS and CDR2 is YYNGEE in the germline V gene. The CDR3 runs to 14 residues. Trimming cost V 0 bases and J 5 bases, with 11 bases left between them. CDR3 residues: CASSVAASSETQYF. The CDR3 DNA sequence: TGTGCCAGCAGCGTAGCTGCGTCGTCGGAGACCCAGTACTTC. The full variable domain, completed using reference TRBV9 and TRBJ2-5, is DSGVTQTPKHLITATGQRVTLRCSPRSGDLSVYWYQQSLDQGLQFLIQYYNGEERAKGNILERFSAQQFPDLHSELNLSSLELGDSALYFCASSVAASSETQYFGPGTRLLVL.

The table lists this clone with a few counts. The rearrangement joins TRBV28 to TRBJ1-5, with a weak D call TRBD1 (5 bases). CDR3 length: 16 residues. The ends were cut back, 5 bases at V and 6 bases at J, with 20 bases in the middle. CDR1 and CDR2 (germline): MDHEN, SYDVKM. The CDR3: CASSLIGGGNGQPQHF. The CDR3 region has the DNA TGTGCCAGCAGTCTTATTGGCGGGGGTAACGGTCAGCCCCAGCATTTT.

The chain is built from TRBV30 and TRBJ1-5; TRBD1 is a possible D gene (6 bases). V lost 2 bases to trimming and J lost 0 bases, with 17 bases between them. Germline lookup yields CDR1 GTSNPN and CDR2 SVGIG (reference sequence). The length of the CDR3 is 17 residues. CDR3 bases: TGTGCCTGGAGTCCGGCCGACAGGCGATTTAGCAATCAGCCCCAGCATTTT. Translated: CAWSPADRRFSNQPQHF. Supplemented by reference TRBV30 and TRBJ1-5, the full variable domain reads SQTIHQWPATLVQPVGSPLSLECTVEGTSNPNLYWYRQAAGRGLQLLFYSVGIGQISSEVPQNLSASRPQDRQFILSSKKLLLSDSGFYLCAWSPADRRFSNQPQHFGDGTRLSIL.

V gene TRBV2 combines with J gene TRBJ1-2; the D gene is possibly TRBD1 (6 bases). Germline CDR1 is SNHLY and CDR2 is FYNNEI. The V gene lost 3 bases and the J gene lost 6 bases, with 14 bases spanning the gap. This CDR3 spans 14 amino acids. For the CDR3, the DNA is TGTGCCAGCAGTGAGAGTGGGGGCCGCCATGGCTACACCTTC. This codes for CASSESGGRHGYTF.

The J gene is TRBJ2-3, the V gene TRBV5-1, with 10 bases identical to TRBD2. Trimming cost V 3 bases and J 5 bases; bases outside gene matches: 9. Germline lookup yields CDR1 SGHRS and CDR2 YFSETQ. This CDR3 has 16 residues. CDR3 coding DNA: TGCGCCAGCAGCTCTCAGCGGGGGGGAGGCCTAGATACGCAGTATTTT. It is translated as CASSSQRGGGLDTQYF.

This clone occurred once. The chain employs TRBV3-1 (or the pseudogene TRBV3-2) and TRBJ2-5; tentative D call: TRBD2 (5 bases). The CDR3 spans 14 residues. V was trimmed by 4 bases and J by 4 bases, leaving 13 bases between them. The germline gives CDR1 LGHDT, CDR2 YNNKEL (reference sequence). The CDR3 DNA reads TGTGCCAGCAGCCGAGGAGGTGGTCCAGAGACCCAGTACTTC. Amino acid sequence: CASSRGGGPETQYF.

This clone was observed once. V is TRBV7-6 and J is TRBJ1-2; D may be TRBD1 (5 bases). Germline V lookup: CDR1 SGHVS, CDR2 FNYEAQ. This CDR3 contains 15 residues. With 2 bases removed from V and 4 bases from J, the gap between germline ends came to 14 bases. CDR3 DNA: TGTGCCAGCAGCTTAAAACCGGGGGATCCCTATGGCTACACCTTC. Its translation: CASSLKPGDPYGYTF.

The CDR3 region has the DNA TGTGCCAGTAGTATTAGGGGGATCAGCAATCAGCCCCAGCATTTT. Translating it yields CASSIRGISNQPQHF. The chain joins TRBV19 to TRBJ1-5; the D gene is possibly TRBD1 (6 bases). Germline CDR1 and CDR2: LNHDA and SQIVND (reference sequence). The CDR3 is made up of 15 amino acids. V was shortened by 3 bases and J by 1 base, with 10 bases between the two germline ends.

The chain joins TRBV5-5 to TRBJ1-4; D call uncertain. Between the trimmed V and J ends, which lost 3 bases and 7 bases, there was a span of 10 bases. CDR1 and CDR2 from the germline V gene are SGHKS and YYEKEE (reference sequence). The CDR3 is 13 residues long. This CDR3 is CASSYTISEKLFF. The CDR3 DNA reads as TGTGCCAGCAGCTATACGATCAGTGAAAAACTGTTTTTT.

This chain connects TRBV6-7 to TRBJ1-1, with D maybe TRBD1 (5 bases). TRBV6-7 is marked as an open reading frame, function uncertain. Trimming removed 2 bases at V and 10 bases at J, with 17 bases between. The CDR3 has 14 amino acids. As DNA, the CDR3 is TGTGCCAGCAGTTACAGGGAAGGGTCCAGGGTAGCTTTCTTT. It codes for CASSYREGSRVAFF.

The V and J genes are TRBV11-3 and TRBJ2-2, with 11 bases matching TRBD2. The length of the CDR3 is 20 residues. J was trimmed by 3 bases and V by 3 bases; bases with no gene match: 15. CDR1 is SGHNT, CDR2 YENEEA, per germline. CDR3 nucleotide sequence: TGTGCCAGCAGCTTGGGGCCTCCTATGTTTAGCGGGGGGGACACCGGGGAGCTGTTTTTT. Its protein product is CASSLGPPMFSGGDTGELFF.

CDR3 DNA sequence: TGTGCCAGCTCACCACCTAGCGGGAGAACCAAAAACATTCAGTACTTC. Amino acid sequence: CASSPPSGRTKNIQYF. The chain couples TRBV18 to TRBJ2-4, with TRBD2 identical over 9 bases. V shed 0 bases, J shed 2 bases, and the junction held 2 bases outside the gene matches. Per the germline V gene, CDR1 is KGHSH and CDR2 is LQKENI. This CDR3 spans 16 amino acids.